The present TCR beta chain was sequenced within a study of cytomegalovirus exposure and HLA in healthy donors. Details on this clone: What it recognizes is unknown.

Study-level results: In vitro testing confirmed a few CMV-associated chains as specific for CMV antigens.

The CDR3 length is 14 residues. Germline V lookup: CDR1 LNHDA, CDR2 SQIVND (reference sequence). The V gene lost 7 bases and the J gene lost 1 base, with 13 bases spanning the gap. A multiplex PCR was run with 60 Vbeta primers and 13 Jbeta primers. Assay: immunoSEQ multiplex PCR; the TCRdb copy retains only in-frame clones and omits some. The repertoire table contains some 130,000 clones. The material sequenced was PBMCs. The receptor was isolated from a woman aged 35 to 49 in good health and CMV-seronegative. The gene calls are TRBV19 and TRBJ1-1; D ambiguous. CDR3 DNA sequence: TGTGCCAGTACCGAATGGAGGCAGAACACTGAAGCTTTCTTT. It translates to CASTEWRQNTEAFF.